The 19 T cell receptor beta chains below were found in one sample sequenced in a study of low-dose radiotherapy and immunotherapy resistance in tumors. Time point indicated: after trial treatment. Stated treatment: LDRT plus nivolumab, ipilimumab, low-dose cyclophosphamide and aspirin (RACIN trial). TRAV- and TRBV-specific primers primed first-strand cDNA, covering alpha and beta chains. The TCRs were subjected to amplification over 20 PCR cycles employing a constant-region primer in conjunction with a V-primer adapter. TCRdb recomputed calls from the reads with MiXCR, one row per CDR3 protein. The table records almost 45,000 distinct CDR3 sequences, less than 30% of them present only once. Sample: PBMCs, taken after low-dose radiotherapy plus immunotherapy. The origin of the receptors is a male donor with prostate cancer.

This clonotype was seen ten or more times. CDR3 residues: CASSPGTGAGANVLTF. CDR3 coding DNA: TGTGCCAGCTCACCCGGGACAGGGGCTGGGGCCAACGTCCTGACTTTC. The chain employs TRBV18 and TRBJ2-6; 10 bases align to TRBD1. Germline V gives CDR1 KGHSH, CDR2 LQKENI. The CDR3 runs to 16 residues. V trimming: 3 bases; J trimming: 2 bases; junction bases outside the gene matches: 1.

Points on this clonotype: With a far larger clone one base away, a read error is the likely cause. The chain couples TRBV6-8 to TRBJ2-7; D remains unclear. CDR1 is MNHGY, CDR2 SAAAGT, per germline. There are 14 residues in the CDR3. The CDR3 coding sequence is TGTCCCAGCAGTTTCTCACAGTTTACCTACGAGCAGTACTTC. This translates into CPSSFSQFTYEQYF.

The rearrangement joins TRBV2 to TRBJ2-2, with a possible D match to TRBD2 (6 bases). The V gene lost 7 bases and the J gene lost 0 bases, with 9 bases spanning the gap. The CDR3 is 14 amino acids. Germline CDR1 and CDR2: SNHLY and FYNNEI. Written as DNA, the CDR3 is TGTGCCAGCATGGGCGGGGCGAACACCGGGGAGCTGTTTTTT. This codes for CASMGGANTGELFF.

Comments on this clonotype: One base separates it from a far larger clone, so it is likely a read error. V and J are TRBV14 and TRBJ2-1, with D perhaps matching TRBD2 (6 bases). This CDR3 region has 15 residues. V dropped 0 bases and J dropped 10 bases, with 16 bases sitting between them. CDR1 is SGHDN, CDR2 FVKESK, per germline. Here the CDR3 reads CASSQDHGGLREQFF. CDR3 nucleotide sequence: TGTGCCAGCAGCCAAGATCACGGGGGTTTGAGGGAGCAGTTCTTC.

This clonotype was detected many times. The chain combines TRBV7-9 with TRBJ2-7; 12 positions match TRBD2. The CDR3 totals 16 residues. CDR1 is SEHNR, CDR2 FQNEAQ, per germline (reference sequence). The J segment lost 4 bases and the V segment lost 7 bases, leaving 11 bases of the junction unmatched. The CDR3 nucleotides are TGTGCCAGCACCCATAACGGACTAGCGGGAACTTACGAGCAGTACTTC. Translated: CASTHNGLAGTYEQYF.

This clonotype was detected many times. This chain joins TRBV5-1 and TRBJ2-1; TRBD1 aligns across 10 bases. Germline CDR1 is SGHRS and CDR2 is YFSETQ. This CDR3 region has 15 residues. The ends lost 2 bases at V and 6 bases at J; junction bases unmatched: 5. The CDR3 bases are TGCGCCAGCAGCTTCAGACAGGGGGCGGGCAATGAGCAGTTCTTC. It is translated as CASSFRQGAGNEQFF.

This clonotype was counted many times. The chain combines TRBV2 with TRBJ2-3; maybe TRBD1 (5 bases). Germline V gene lookup returns CDR1 SNHLY and CDR2 FYNNEI. Trimming left V 8 bases short and J 5 bases short, with 11 bases between. The CDR3 has 12 residues. CDR3 bases: TGTGCCAGCGACTCAAGGGGAGATACGCAGTATTTT. Amino acid sequence: CASDSRGDTQYF.

This clonotype came up many times. The J gene is TRBJ2-7, the V gene TRBV6-2 or TRBV6-3, with 8 bases that match TRBD1. In germline, CDR1 is MNHEY, CDR2 SVGEGT. The length of the CDR3 is 13 residues. V was pared by 10 bases and J by 2 bases, with 7 bases of the junction left unmatched. The CDR3 nucleotides read TGTGCCATTGCGGGACAGGACACCTACGAGCAGTACTTC. Its protein is CAIAGQDTYEQYF.

This clonotype was counted at least ten times. The chain recombines TRBV19 with TRBJ1-1; D gene ambiguous. V was trimmed by 7 bases and J by 1 base, leaving 4 bases between them. The CDR3 totals 11 residues. The germline V gene encodes CDR1 LNHDA and CDR2 SQIVND (reference sequence). The CDR3 protein is CASTWNTEAFF. The CDR3 DNA reads TGTGCCAGTACCTGGAACACTGAAGCTTTCTTT.

This chain joins TRBV5-1 and TRBJ1-2; possibly TRBD1 for D (5 bases). CDR1 is SGHRS and CDR2 is YFSETQ in the germline V gene. The CDR3 loop spans 18 amino acids. V lost 2 bases and J lost 2, with 22 bases in between. The CDR3 region is CASSFLGGLGRINYGYTF. CDR3 sequence (DNA): TGCGCCAGCAGCTTCCTGGGGGGTTTAGGGCGGATCAACTATGGCTACACCTTC.

This clonotype was counted only a few times. This chain uses TRBV5-4 with TRBJ2-7, with 8 bases matching TRBD2. Germline assignment: CDR1 SGHNT and CDR2 YYREEE (reference sequence). This CDR3 region has 15 residues. The J segment lost 0 bases and the V segment lost 0 bases, leaving 2 bases of the junction unmatched. CDR3 residues: CASSLGAGGSYEQYF. The CDR3 DNA reads TGTGCCAGCAGCTTGGGGGCGGGAGGCTCCTACGAGCAGTACTTC.

The chain recombines TRBV6-2 or TRBV6-3 with TRBJ1-1, with 7 bases fitting TRBD1. J gave up 1 base and V 6 bases, and 8 bases lay outside the gene matches. The germline V gene encodes CDR1 MNHEY and CDR2 SVGEGT. This CDR3 is 15 amino acids long. The CDR3 DNA sequence: TGTGCCAGCAGATATACTTACAGGGGGAACACTGAAGCTTTCTTT. Protein product: CASRYTYRGNTEAFF.

The chain uses TRBV12-3 or TRBV12-4 and TRBJ2-7, with TRBD2 matching over 11 bases. The trim removed 1 base at V and 4 bases at J, leaving 9 bases unmatched. CDR3 size: 17 residues. CDR3 sequence reads: CASSLVSGRADQYEQYF. In nucleotides, the CDR3 is TGTGCCAGCAGTTTAGTTAGCGGGAGGGCGGATCAGTACGAGCAGTACTTC.

This clonotype was detected ten times or more. J is TRBJ2-7 and V is TRBV13; the D is unclear. Germline lookup yields CDR1 PRHDT and CDR2 FYEKMQ (reference sequence). The V gene lost 5 bases and the J gene lost 5 bases, with 16 bases spanning the gap. The CDR3 has 14 residues. CDR3 DNA sequence: TGTGCCAGCAGCCTCAGCCGGAAGGTCCACGAGCAGTACTTC. Translated: CASSLSRKVHEQYF.

This clonotype was recorded at least ten times. The chain couples TRBV28 to TRBJ2-7; D ambiguous. From germline, CDR1 is MDHEN and CDR2 SYDVKM. There are 14 residues in the CDR3. The V gene lost 5 bases and the J gene lost 1 base, with 12 bases spanning the gap. The CDR3 DNA sequence: TGTGCCAGCAGTACAGTTTCCGTTTCCTACGAGCAGTACTTC. The encoded protein is CASSTVSVSYEQYF.

Ten or more counts support this clonotype. This chain joins TRBV28 and TRBJ2-1; no definite D call. Germline V CDR1 and CDR2: MDHEN, SYDVKM. The CDR3 has 15 amino acids. The V end lost 2 bases, the J end lost 0 bases, and 8 bases lay between the germline ends. The CDR3 loop reads CASSLKPSSYNEQFF. In DNA form, the CDR3 reads TGTGCCAGCAGTTTAAAACCAAGCTCCTACAATGAGCAGTTCTTC.

By proportion, this clonotype is medium-sized. CDR3: CASRQRQGIGEQYF. The CDR3 coding sequence is TGCGCCAGCAGACAAAGACAGGGCATTGGTGAGCAGTACTTC. The chain employs TRBV5-1 and TRBJ2-7; TRBD1 agrees at 7 bases. Trimming cost V 5 bases and J 7 bases; bases outside gene matches: 12. The CDR3 consists of 14 residues. Germline values: CDR1 SGHRS, CDR2 YFSETQ.

As regards this clonotype: This is likely an artifact of a read error, given a far larger clone one base away. This chain links TRBV20-1 with TRBJ2-7; no clear D. CDR3 length: 11 amino acids. Trimming removed 1 base at V and 7 bases at J, with 8 bases between. Per the germline V gene, CDR1 is DFQATT and CDR2 is SNEGSKA (reference sequence). CDR3 sequence reads: CSARGDNEQYF. CDR3 bases: TGCAGTGCTAGAGGAGACAATGAGCAGTACTTC.

The chain joins TRBV27 to TRBJ2-1, with D unresolved. With 3 bases removed from V and 9 bases from J, the gap between germline ends came to 15 bases. This CDR3 comprises 14 residues. Germline CDR1 MNHEY, CDR2 SMNVEV (reference sequence). The CDR3 DNA sequence: TGTGCCAGCAGTTTTTCCTCCCCCCGCGGTGAGCAGTTCTTC. Its translation is CASSFSSPRGEQFF.